The sequence of this TCR beta chain was determined in a study of blood T cell repertoires in COVID-19. The sample holds one count of this clone. The CDR3 is 18 residues long. J was trimmed by 3 bases and V by 6 bases; bases with no gene match: 14. Germline V gene sequence: CDR1 LGHNA, CDR2 YNFKEQ. Those enrolled, adults aged roughly 18 to 89 years, came from around 25 US areas. Data came from immunoSEQ multiplex PCR; TCRdb stores just in-frame clones and leaves some out. The sample has around 300,000 clones, 80% to 90% seen once. This TCR came from a man between 25 and 39 years old who had recovered from COVID-19. The chain recombines TRBV4-2 with TRBJ1-1; 12 nucleotides match TRBD1. The source material was PBMCs or T cells enriched from blood (not recorded which). The CDR3: CASSPNVGQGAFYTEAFF. DNA of the CDR3: TGTGCCAGCAGTCCGAACGTGGGACAGGGGGCATTCTACACTGAAGCTTTCTTT.